Each of the 22 T cell receptor beta chains below was sequenced from the same sample in a study of spatial heterogeneity in lung cancer (dated by TCRdb to about 2019). This specimen's time point label, interpreted: sample taken at primary tumor resection. Library construction relied on 5' RACE. The sample was run on a NextSeq 500. TCRdb's own reprocessing of the public reads used fastp at Q25 and MiXCR and kept productive beta chains. Each record represents a unique CDR3 protein, reported with the most common genes and DNA among its rows. This sample lists about 78,000 distinct CDR3 sequences; approximately 8.1% were detected once. The top ten clones comprise 6.5% to 8.5% of the sample. Sequencing used PBMCs, obtained at surgery. The receptors come from a male donor with early-stage non-small cell lung cancer.

The table lists this clonotype with a few counts. The chain uses TRBV3-1 and TRBJ1-4; D gene uncertain. The germline V gene has CDR1 LGHDT and CDR2 YNNKEL (reference sequence). The CDR3 contains 15 residues. Trimming stripped 4 bases from V and 7 bases from J, with 16 bases between. This chain's CDR3 is CASSRTFSHREKLFF. DNA for the CDR3: TGTGCCAGCAGCCGGACCTTTAGTCATCGTGAAAAACTGTTTTTT.

This clonotype showed up just a few times. CDR3 residues: CASSFWAGQGPRDNQPQHF. CDR3 coding DNA: TGTGCCAGCAGTTTTTGGGCCGGACAGGGGCCGAGGGACAATCAGCCCCAGCATTTT. The rearrangement links TRBV28 to TRBJ1-5, with 9 nucleotides matching TRBD1. The trim removed 3 bases at V and 3 bases at J, leaving 15 bases unmatched. CDR1 is MDHEN and CDR2 is SYDVKM in the germline V gene. CDR3 size: 19 residues.

This clonotype was picked up many times. V usage is TRBV27 and J usage is TRBJ1-1; 7 bases agree with TRBD1. Looked up from germline, CDR1 is MNHEY and CDR2 is SMNVEV (reference sequence). The V gene end was trimmed by 5 bases and the J gene end by 0 bases; junction bases not matched to a gene: 12. The CDR3 runs 17 residues. The CDR3 is CASSLIRQGRLNTEAFF. The CDR3 DNA is TGTGCCAGCAGTCTAATTCGACAGGGTCGATTGAACACTGAAGCTTTCTTT.

This clonotype was detected many times. This chain uses TRBV29-1 with TRBJ2-1, with a tentative D call TRBD2 (5 bases). The V gene's germline CDR1 is SQVTM and CDR2 ANQGSEA. Trimming left V 5 bases short and J 0 bases short, with 11 bases between. This CDR3 has 14 residues. The CDR3 DNA is TGCAGCGTTCGTTACCGGGACTCCTACAATGAGCAGTTCTTC. Its protein is CSVRYRDSYNEQFF.

This clonotype came up many times. The DNA for the CDR3 is TGCGCCAGCAGTCAACCACAACAGGGTGGCAATGAGCAGTTCTTC. As protein: CASSQPQQGGNEQFF. The chain has TRBV23-1 and TRBJ2-1, with a weak D call TRBD1 (6 bases). TRBV23-1 is noted as an ORF with a role that remains uncertain. This CDR3 comprises 15 residues. The V end was cut by 2 bases, the J end by 6 bases, with 14 bases between.

The chain uses TRBV6-5 and TRBJ2-1; 7 bases are a match to TRBD1. The J segment lost 6 bases and the V segment lost 0 bases, leaving 11 bases of the junction unmatched. The CDR3 has 17 residues. The germline gives CDR1 MNHEY, CDR2 SVGAGI. As DNA, the CDR3 is TGTGCCAGCAGTTACTCGGAGTGGGGGACAGCCTTCAATGAGCAGTTCTTC. Protein sequence: CASSYSEWGTAFNEQFF.

This clonotype showed up many times. V usage is TRBV5-6 and J usage is TRBJ1-5; weak D call: TRBD1 (5 bases). V lost 2 bases and J 7 bases, leaving 10 bases between the germline ends. In germline, CDR1 is SGHDT, CDR2 YYEEEE. The CDR3 sequence is 13 residues long. The CDR3 bases are TGTGCCAGCAGCTTTGGGGGTGGCCAGCCCCAGCATTTT. Translated: CASSFGGGQPQHF.

This clonotype was counted many times. The rearrangement links TRBV9 to TRBJ2-1; 8 nucleotides line up with TRBD1. Per the germline V gene, CDR1 is SGDLS and CDR2 is YYNGEE. This CDR3 has 15 amino acids. The junction had 10 bases not matched to a gene; V was cut back by 4 bases and J by 7 bases. The chain's CDR3 is CASSSGGATGNEQFF. The CDR3 DNA follows: TGTGCCAGCAGCTCAGGGGGCGCGACCGGGAATGAGCAGTTCTTC.

This clonotype was seen many times. The gene calls are TRBV5-8 and TRBJ1-2; D may be TRBD1 (6 bases). The CDR3 consists of 16 residues. Trimming cost V 1 base and J 8 bases, with 21 bases left between them. From germline, CDR1 is SGHTS and CDR2 YDEGEE. CDR3 residues: CASSLMVARGISGYTF. The CDR3 nucleotides are TGTGCCAGCAGCTTGATGGTTGCCAGGGGCATCTCCGGCTACACCTTC.

This clonotype has ten or more counts. The rearrangement uses TRBV29-1 and TRBJ2-3, with D tentatively TRBD2 (6 bases). Germline CDR1 and CDR2: SQVTM and ANQGSEA. Trimming removed 6 bases at V and 0 bases at J, with 13 bases between. The CDR3 is 14 residues long. Here the CDR3 reads CSVGTFASTDTQYF. As DNA, the CDR3 is TGCAGCGTGGGGACTTTCGCGAGCACAGATACGCAGTATTTT.

This clonotype was counted between two and nine times. This chain connects TRBV15 to TRBJ2-5, with D tentatively TRBD2 (6 bases). Trimming removed 5 bases from V and 2 bases from J, with 9 bases in between. This CDR3 comprises 13 residues. Looked up from germline, CDR1 is LNHNV and CDR2 is YYDKDF (reference sequence). CDR3 region: CATSPLAQETQYF. CDR3 in DNA: TGTGCCACCAGCCCGCTAGCGCAAGAGACCCAGTACTTC.

This rearrangement joins TRBV2 to TRBJ1-5; D remains ambiguous. The CDR3 has 14 amino acids. V was clipped by 1 base and J by 0 bases, with 4 bases between them. Germline V lookup: CDR1 SNHLY, CDR2 FYNNEI. The CDR3, as DNA: TGTGCCAGCAGTGAAGGGGGTAGCAATCAGCCCCAGCATTTT. Amino acids: CASSEGGSNQPQHF.

The chain is built from TRBV7-2 and TRBJ1-1; D is ambiguous. The CDR3 totals 12 residues. Germline V gene lookup returns CDR1 SGHTA and CDR2 FQGNSA. V lost 4 bases and J 6 bases, leaving 9 bases between the germline ends. The CDR3 is CASSSDLPEAFF. The CDR3 region has the DNA TGTGCCAGCAGCTCCGACTTGCCTGAAGCTTTCTTT.

The sample holds many counts of this clonotype. The rearrangement joins TRBV10-3 to TRBJ2-2; the D is unclear. In germline, CDR1 is ENHRY, CDR2 SYGVKD. V shed 7 bases and J shed 2 bases, with 14 bases lying between them. This CDR3 spans 15 amino acids. CDR3 nucleotide sequence: TGTGCCATCACCTTTAGCCCCGCCAACACCGGGGAGCTGTTTTTT. It yields the protein CAITFSPANTGELFF.

This clonotype was detected only a few times. The gene calls are TRBV7-9 and TRBJ2-5; D is perhaps TRBD2 (5 bases). This CDR3 has 13 amino acids. Looked up from germline, CDR1 is SEHNR and CDR2 is FQNEAQ (reference sequence). V was trimmed by 5 bases and J by 4 bases, leaving 11 bases between them. The CDR3 DNA reads TGTGCCAGCAGCCGAGGGCTAGTAGAGACCCAGTACTTC. Translation: CASSRGLVETQYF.

This clonotype showed up many times. The chain joins TRBV4-1 to TRBJ1-2; no firm D call. CDR3 length: 15 residues. Per the germline V gene, CDR1 is MGHRA and CDR2 is YSYEKL. The germline V and J ends were trimmed by 3 bases and 11 bases, with 22 bases remaining between them. CDR3 amino acids: CASSQPGVKSPGYTF. The CDR3 DNA sequence: TGCGCCAGCAGCCAGCCCGGGGTTAAGTCCCCGGGGTACACCTTC.

The CDR3 here is CASSSGQLNTEAFF. Written as DNA, the CDR3 is TGTGCCAGCAGCTCCGGACAGCTTAACACTGAAGCTTTCTTT. The chain carries TRBV7-9 and TRBJ1-1; D might be TRBD1 (6 bases). CDR3 length equals 14 residues. Trimming removed 4 bases from V and 2 bases from J, with 11 bases in between. Germline V lookup: CDR1 SEHNR, CDR2 FQNEAQ (reference sequence).

The chain is built from TRBV18 and TRBJ1-2; 7 nucleotides align to TRBD1. J lost 4 bases, V lost 4 bases, and 6 bases had no gene match. The CDR3 sequence is 14 residues long. The germline V gene has CDR1 KGHSH and CDR2 LQKENI. CDR3: CASSLGTATYGYTF. As DNA, the CDR3 is TGTGCCAGCTCACTCGGGACAGCGACCTATGGCTACACCTTC.

This clonotype was found many times. This chain links TRBV7-2 with TRBJ1-5; no definite D call. The germline V gene has CDR1 SGHTA and CDR2 FQGNSA. V lost 2 bases to trimming and J lost 2 bases, with 10 bases between them. The CDR3 is 15 amino acids. CDR3 region: CASSLNWRGNQPQHF. DNA for the CDR3: TGTGCCAGCAGCTTAAATTGGCGGGGCAATCAGCCCCAGCATTTT.

This clonotype has only a few counts. V is TRBV6-5 and J is TRBJ1-1; D possibly corresponds to TRBD1 (5 bases). Trimming shortened V by 5 bases and J by 0 bases, and 13 bases separated the two germline ends. The CDR3 runs to 15 residues. Germline lookup yields CDR1 MNHEY and CDR2 SVGAGI. CDR3 protein: CASSPGRYMNTEAFF. The CDR3 nucleotides read TGTGCCAGCAGTCCGGGGCGGTACATGAACACTGAAGCTTTCTTT.

The table lists this clonotype with a few counts. The chain has TRBV19 and TRBJ2-7, with 10 positions matching TRBD2. V shed 3 bases, J shed 2 bases, and the junction held 4 bases outside the gene matches. CDR1 LNHDA and CDR2 SQIVND come from the germline V gene (reference sequence). This CDR3 is 15 amino acids long. The CDR3 loop is CASSIRTSGAYEQYF. The DNA for the CDR3 is TGTGCCAGTAGTATCAGGACTAGCGGAGCCTACGAGCAGTACTTC.

This clonotype was picked up many times. The chain has TRBV29-1 and TRBJ2-7; the match to TRBD2 covers 10 bases. V lost 1 base to trimming and J lost 4 bases; unmatched junction nucleotides: 7. Germline-derived CDR1 and CDR2 are SQVTM and ANQGSEA. CDR3 length: 15 amino acids. DNA of the CDR3: TGCAGCGTTGAAGTTGGGGTAGCGGGGGGATACGAGCAGTACTTC. This codes for CSVEVGVAGGYEQYF.